These T cell receptor beta chains were read from a single sample in a study of human T cells and chemical hapten exposure. TCRdb re-analysed the RACE reads in MiXCR, keeping a single row per CDR3 protein. The top ten hold approximately 2.5% of the sample, which has 370,000 or so distinct CDR3 sequences, approximately 4.4% seen once. The sample was whole blood, taken in connection with sensitization to the hapten diphenylcyclopropenone (DPC). All receptors come from a woman aged 45-65 years with alopecia areata. Some clones in this sample may be carry-over from other donors' samples. Each CDR3 is given with its conserved first and last residue. A D gene is named only where the DNA matches it firmly. Clone size is given for some rows only: seen once, a few or many times, or a class if the clone is expanded.

many | TRBJ2-7 | TRBV2 | - | TGTGCCAGCAGTGGGAACAGTCTCTCCTACGAGCAGTACTTC | CASSGNSLSYEQYF
few | TRBJ2-3 | TRBV5-5 | - | TGTGCCAGCAGCTATTTCGGACAGTCCAGCACAGATACGCAGTATTTT | CASSYFGQSSTDTQYF
many | TRBJ2-1 | TRBV20-1 | TRBD1 | TGCAGTGCTAGGCCGGGACAGGGCACCAATGAGCAGTTCTTC | CSARPGQGTNEQFF
few | TRBJ2-7 | TRBV29-1 | - | TGCAGCGTTGAAATCGGGACAACGGGCTTGTACGAGCAGTACTTC | CSVEIGTTGLYEQYF
few | TRBJ2-3 | TRBV5-1 | - | TGCGCCAGCAGCTTAATACCGGGACTGGGCCCCCAAGATACGCAGTATTTT | CASSLIPGLGPQDTQYF
- | TRBJ1-5 | TRBV7-9 | - | TGTGTCAGCAGCTTAAATACCCCCAATCAGCCCCAGCATTTT | CVSSLNTPNQPQHF
many | TRBJ2-1 | TRBV2 | - | TGTGCCAGCACCCAACTAGGGACCGATGAGCAGTTCTTC | CASTQLGTDEQFF
- | TRBJ2-7 | TRBV6-1 | - | TGTGCCAGCAGACGACGGGGGGACAGGCCGAAACCCTACGAGCAGTACTTC | CASRRRGDRPKPYEQYF
many | TRBJ2-7 | TRBV12-3/TRBV12-4 | TRBD2 | TGTGCCAGCAGTACGGGACTAGCCTCCCCCTACGAGCAGTACTTC | CASSTGLASPYEQYF
many | TRBJ1-5 | TRBV20-1 | - | TGCAGTGCCCCTGATTCCACGGGTAATCAGCCCCAGCATTTT | CSAPDSTGNQPQHF
- | TRBJ1-2 | TRBV30 | TRBD1 | TGTGCCTGGAGGACAGGGGGGGAACGGTATGGCTACACCTTC | CAWRTGGERYGYTF
- | TRBJ1-1 | TRBV6-1 | - | TGTGCCAGCAGTGAAGCGGGGGGAGCCACTGAAGCTTTCTTT | CASSEAGGATEAFF
- | TRBJ2-4 | TRBV3-1 | - | TGTGCCAGCAGCCAAGATCCTTTGTCATTTGGACCCTTAGCCAAAAACATTCAGTACTTC | CASSQDPLSFGPLAKNIQYF
many | TRBJ2-7 | TRBV12-3/TRBV12-4 | - | TGTGCCAGCAGTTTCCCCGGCGATCTGAACGAGCAGTACTTC | CASSFPGDLNEQYF
few | TRBJ1-1 | TRBV3-1 | - | TGTGCCAGCAGCGCGAGTTACCACAGCGAAGCTTTCTTT | CASSASYHSEAFF
few | TRBJ2-6 | TRBV5-1 | - | TGCGCCAGCAGCCAAATGAGCCCTGGGGCCAACGTCCTGACTTTC | CASSQMSPGANVLTF
few | TRBJ2-7 | TRBV13 | - | TGTGCCAGCAGCGCCGGGCGGTCACACGAGCAGTACTTC | CASSAGRSHEQYF